Listed here are 28 T cell receptor beta chains from one sample, sequenced in a study of T-cell memory formation after mild COVID-19. MiXCR, applied by TCRdb to the 5' RACE reads, yields one record per CDR3 protein. In the table there are about 250,000 distinct CDR3 sequences, roughly 18% of which are singletons. Sequencing input: PBMCs or a T cell subset sorted from them (not recorded which). The receptors here all came from a man between 18 and 29 years old who had mild COVID-19 (a few samples of this study predate the infection). Cell type and time point are not known.

This clonotype has more than one count but fewer than ten. The CDR3 DNA follows: TGTGCCAGCAGCTTTGCCTTCCAAGAGACCCAGTACTTC. It encodes CASSFAFQETQYF. This rearrangement joins TRBV7-2 to TRBJ2-5; D gene ambiguous. V lost 3 bases to trimming and J lost 1 base, with 6 bases between them. The germline gives CDR1 SGHTA, CDR2 FQGNSA. The CDR3 sequence is 13 residues long.

This clonotype was counted a few times. The genes are TRBV4-2 and TRBJ2-5, with D possibly called TRBD1 or TRBD2 (5 bases each). Germline V CDR1 and CDR2: LGHNA, YNFKEQ. The CDR3 loop spans 14 amino acids. V gave up 3 bases and J gave up 3 bases, with 11 bases separating them. The CDR3 protein is CASSQGRREETQYF. CDR3 sequence (DNA): TGTGCCAGCAGCCAGGGACGGCGGGAAGAGACCCAGTACTTC.

This clonotype showed up just a few times. The V gene is TRBV6-4, the J gene TRBJ2-3; D tentatively fits TRBD1 or TRBD2 (6 bases each). CDR1 is MRHNA and CDR2 is SNTAGT in the germline V gene. The V end was cut by 3 bases, the J end by 3 bases, with 13 bases between. The CDR3 has 15 residues. The CDR3 is CASSEQGGRTDTQYF. The CDR3, as DNA: TGTGCCAGCAGTGAACAGGGAGGAAGAACAGATACGCAGTATTTT.

The chain joins TRBV20-1 to TRBJ2-2, with D hard to call. Germline loops: CDR1 DFQATT, CDR2 SNEGSKA (reference sequence). The V end lost 1 base, the J end lost 1 base, and 7 bases lay between the germline ends. This CDR3 region has 14 residues. CDR3 DNA sequence: TGCAGTGCTAGAGTTGGAGAGAACACCGGGGAGCTGTTTTTT. As protein: CSARVGENTGELFF.

In DNA form, the CDR3 reads TGTGCCAGCAGCCCAGGGGGGGGTCGGGGCAATCAGCCCCAGCATTTT. Protein product: CASSPGGGRGNQPQHF. This chain joins TRBV7-2 and TRBJ1-5; 7 bases match TRBD1. This CDR3 has 16 amino acids. Germline CDR1 SGHTA, CDR2 FQGNSA. V lost 5 bases to trimming and J lost 2 bases; unmatched junction nucleotides: 9.

This clonotype was counted ten times or more. The gene calls are TRBV12-3 or TRBV12-4 and TRBJ2-4; 10 nucleotides agree with TRBD2. There are 15 residues in the CDR3. V lost 5 bases to trimming and J lost 0 bases; unmatched junction nucleotides: 1. Here the CDR3 reads CASSQRGGAKNIQYF. DNA for the CDR3: TGTGCCAGCAGTCAGCGGGGGGGAGCCAAAAACATTCAGTACTTC.

This chain connects TRBV7-2 to TRBJ1-2; 9 nucleotides line up with TRBD1. The junction had 8 bases not matched to a gene; V was cut back by 2 bases and J by 4 bases. The CDR3 sequence is 16 residues long. The germline V gene encodes CDR1 SGHTA and CDR2 FQGNSA. CDR3 nucleotides: TGTGCCAGCAGCTTAAAGGGAACAGGGGGCAGCTATGGCTACACCTTC. Amino acids: CASSLKGTGGSYGYTF.

This clonotype was seen more than once but under ten times. V gene TRBV20-1 combines with J gene TRBJ1-1, with D perhaps TRBD1 (6 bases). Germline V gene lookup returns CDR1 DFQATT and CDR2 SNEGSKA (reference sequence). Trimming took off 5 bases at V and 0 bases at J, with 10 bases between the two ends. CDR3 length: 13 amino acids. CDR3 DNA sequence: TGCAGTGCTGGACAGAGTCTGAACACTGAAGCTTTCTTT. This encodes CSAGQSLNTEAFF.

This clonotype has a handful of counts. J is TRBJ2-1 and V is TRBV5-5; either TRBD1 or TRBD2 may fit D (5 bases each). The V end lost 0 bases, the J end lost 7 bases, and 14 bases lay between the germline ends. The length of the CDR3 is 15 residues. Looked up from germline, CDR1 is SGHKS and CDR2 is YYEKEE (reference sequence). The CDR3 loop reads CASSLGLASGNEQFF. CDR3 coding DNA: TGTGCCAGCAGCTTGGGGCTAGCCTCAGGGAATGAGCAGTTCTTC. Drawing the rest from reference TRBV5-5 and TRBJ2-1, the complete variable domain is DAGVTQSPTHLIKTRGQQVTLRCSPISGHKSVSWYQQVLGQGPQFIFQYYEKEERGRGNFPDRFSARQFPNYSSELNVNALLLGDSALYLCASSLGLASGNEQFFGPGTRLTVL.

This clonotype has only a few counts. V and J are TRBV20-1 and TRBJ2-2; D is unclear. This CDR3 has 13 amino acids. Germline loops: CDR1 DFQATT, CDR2 SNEGSKA (reference sequence). V was clipped by 5 bases and J by 0 bases, with 7 bases between them. The CDR3 DNA reads as TGCAGTGCTCGCCCGACGAACACCGGGGAGCTGTTTTTT. It is translated as CSARPTNTGELFF.

A few counts support this clonotype. This chain joins TRBV4-2 and TRBJ2-7; D gene uncertain. V dropped 1 base and J dropped 3 bases, with 10 bases sitting between them. Germline values: CDR1 LGHNA, CDR2 YNFKEQ. This CDR3 has 14 residues. The CDR3 bases are TGTGCCAGCAGCCAAGCGGGCCTAGTCTACGAGCAGTACTTC. This translates into CASSQAGLVYEQYF.

This clonotype was observed a handful of times. The CDR3 bases are TGTGCCAGCAGTCCCCAGGGGGGCGTCGAAGAGACCCAGTACTTC. Translated: CASSPQGGVEETQYF. The rearrangement joins TRBV6-2 or TRBV6-3 to TRBJ2-5; D may be TRBD1 (7 bases). Germline V gene sequence: CDR1 MNHEY, CDR2 SVGEGT. Trimming took 5 bases from V and 3 from J, leaving 16 bases between them. The CDR3 covers 15 residues.

The sample holds a few counts of this clonotype. This chain joins TRBV6-5 and TRBJ2-7; tentative D call: TRBD2 (6 bases). The CDR3 is made up of 14 amino acids. The germline gives CDR1 MNHEY, CDR2 SVGAGI. Trimming left V 7 bases short and J 5 bases short, with 18 bases between. In DNA, the CDR3 is TGTGCCAGCAAGATCCCCGGCGGGATTGACGAGCAGTACGTC. Translating it yields CASKIPGGIDEQYV.

The chain joins TRBV27 to TRBJ2-2; D gene uncertain. With 3 bases removed from V and 6 bases from J, the gap between germline ends came to 8 bases. The germline V gene has CDR1 MNHEY and CDR2 SMNVEV (reference sequence). The CDR3 runs to 13 residues. The CDR3 bases are TGTGCCAGCAGTTTTTCCAGGCCCGGGGAGCTGTTTTTT. Encoded protein: CASSFSRPGELFF.

The chain is built from TRBV6-2 or TRBV6-3 and TRBJ2-7, with TRBD1 as a possible D gene (6 bases). The CDR3 runs 14 residues. The germline V gene encodes CDR1 MNHEY and CDR2 SVGEGT. With 6 bases removed from V and 3 bases from J, the gap between germline ends came to 15 bases. The CDR3 protein is CASSKGDGIYEQYF. The DNA of the CDR3 is TGTGCCAGCAGCAAGGGGGACGGGATCTACGAGCAGTACTTC.

The J gene is TRBJ2-5, the V gene TRBV5-4; 7 bases are a match to TRBD1. The CDR3 runs to 15 residues. Unmatched junction bases numbered 11, after V lost 4 bases and J lost 5 bases. Germline-derived CDR1 and CDR2 are SGHNT and YYREEE (reference sequence). DNA of the CDR3: TGTGCCAGCAGCACCGCAGGGGGAATGGGTGAGACCCAGTACTTC. Protein sequence: CASSTAGGMGETQYF. The full variable domain, completed using reference TRBV5-4 and TRBJ2-5, is ETGVTQSPTHLIKTRGQQVTLRCSSQSGHNTVSWYQQALGQGPQFIFQYYREEENGRGNFPPRFSGLQFPNYSSELNVNALELDDSALYLCASSTAGGMGETQYFGPGTRLLVL.

This clonotype appeared a single time. This rearrangement joins TRBV18 to TRBJ2-7, with 11 bases matching TRBD1. This CDR3 has 15 amino acids. With 3 bases clipped from V and 3 bases from J, the junction kept 4 bases outside the gene matches. Germline lookup yields CDR1 KGHSH and CDR2 LQKENI. CDR3 region: CASSPTGTGGYEQYF. DNA for the CDR3: TGTGCCAGCTCACCTACCGGGACAGGGGGCTACGAGCAGTACTTC.

The chain couples TRBV7-2 to TRBJ1-1; 8 bases are a match to TRBD1. The V gene end was trimmed by 1 base and the J gene end by 7 bases; junction bases not matched to a gene: 17. CDR3 length: 18 amino acids. In germline, CDR1 is SGHTA, CDR2 FQGNSA. CDR3 DNA sequence: TGTGCCAGCAGCTTAGGATATACAACAGGGGGTTGGAGGGGTGAAGCTTTCTTT. Protein sequence: CASSLGYTTGGWRGEAFF. The complete variable domain, with remaining parts taken from reference TRBV7-2 and TRBJ1-1, reads GAGVSQSPSNKVTEKGKDVELRCDPISGHTALYWYRQSLGQGLEFLIYFQGNSAPDKSGLPSDRFSAERTGGSVSTLTIQRTQQEDSAVYLCASSLGYTTGGWRGEAFFGQGTRLTVV.

J is TRBJ2-1 and V is TRBV11-2, with a weak D call TRBD2 (6 bases). Germline V gene lookup returns CDR1 SGHAT and CDR2 FQNNGV. Trimming removed 3 bases from V and 0 bases from J, with 9 bases in between. The CDR3 totals 15 residues. Here the CDR3 reads CASSLLADSYNEQFF. DNA of the CDR3: TGTGCCAGCAGCTTGTTAGCGGACTCCTACAATGAGCAGTTCTTC.

The sample holds many counts of this clonotype. The chain recombines TRBV20-1 with TRBJ2-5, with 7 bases lining up with TRBD2. The length of the CDR3 is 13 residues. V shed 6 bases and J 3 bases; nucleotides not matched to a gene: 7. Per the germline V gene, CDR1 is DFQATT and CDR2 is SNEGSKA (reference sequence). The CDR3 region is CSAVSGGKETQYF. The CDR3 region has the DNA TGCAGTGCCGTATCGGGGGGAAAAGAGACCCAGTACTTC.

This clonotype was recorded once. The rearrangement links TRBV6-1 to TRBJ1-4; 7 nucleotides line up with TRBD1. Germline loops: CDR1 MNHNS, CDR2 SASEGT. After removal of 2 bases from V and 6 bases from J, the junction contained 6 bases not matched to a gene. The CDR3 covers 15 residues. The CDR3 protein is CASSEWGDSYEKLFF. CDR3 nucleotide sequence: TGTGCCAGCAGTGAATGGGGGGACAGTTATGAAAAACTGTTTTTT.

This clonotype turned up a few times. The V gene is TRBV6-5, the J gene TRBJ2-7; a possible D gene is TRBD1 (5 bases). With 2 bases removed from V and 2 bases from J, the gap between germline ends came to 16 bases. The CDR3 loop spans 16 amino acids. Germline V CDR1 and CDR2: MNHEY, SVGAGI. CDR3 residues: CASSYLDSTVPYEQYF. CDR3 DNA: TGTGCCAGCAGTTACCTCGATTCGACAGTGCCCTACGAGCAGTACTTC.

The chain employs TRBV6-6 and TRBJ2-5; either TRBD1 or TRBD2 may fit D (5 bases each). The CDR3 is 14 residues long. V shed 6 bases and J shed 5 bases, with 16 bases lying between them. Germline V CDR1 and CDR2: MNHNY, SVGAGI (reference sequence). In DNA, the CDR3 is TGTGCCAGCAGCCGGGACGCCGGGTCGGAGACCCAGTACTTC. Encoded protein: CASSRDAGSETQYF.

This clonotype turned up a few times. V usage is TRBV2 and J usage is TRBJ2-7; D perhaps matches TRBD1 (7 bases). Germline V gene lookup returns CDR1 SNHLY and CDR2 FYNNEI. V lost 4 bases and J lost 7, with 20 bases in between. This CDR3 has 15 residues. The CDR3 nucleotides are TGTGCCAGCAGTGGACCCCAAGGGGGCGCGGGGGAGCAGTACGTC. Residues: CASSGPQGGAGEQYV.

This clonotype has a count of ten or more. This chain uses TRBV7-6 with TRBJ2-5; 8 bases map to TRBD2. The trim removed 5 bases at V and 1 base at J, leaving 6 bases unmatched. This CDR3 comprises 15 residues. In germline, CDR1 is SGHVS, CDR2 FNYEAQ. CDR3 in amino acids: CASSRGGTLQETQYF. DNA for the CDR3: TGTGCCAGCAGCCGCGGGGGGACCCTCCAAGAGACCCAGTACTTC. The whole variable domain, remainder taken from reference TRBV7-6 and TRBJ2-5, is GAGVSQSPRYKVTKRGQDVALRCDPISGHVSLYWYRQALGQGPEFLTYFNYEAQQDKSGLPNDRFSAERPEGSISTLTIQRTEQRDSAMYRCASSRGGTLQETQYFGPGTRLLVL.

This clonotype was observed a handful of times. V is TRBV18 and J is TRBJ2-7; a possible D gene is TRBD2 (5 bases). The CDR3 runs to 13 residues. The V end lost 3 bases, the J end lost 2 bases, and 8 bases lay between the germline ends. The germline CDR1 and CDR2 sequences are KGHSH and LQKENI. Here the CDR3 DNA reads TGTGCCAGCTCACCTACAGCGGCCTACGAGCAGTACGTC. It translates to CASSPTAAYEQYV.

The chain uses TRBV9 and TRBJ2-1; D is perhaps TRBD2 (6 bases). V lost 8 bases and J 3 bases, leaving 9 bases between the germline ends. The CDR3 contains 12 residues. Germline values: CDR1 SGDLS, CDR2 YYNGEE. The CDR3 DNA reads TGTGCCAGGTACGGGGGCTACAATGAGCAGTTCTTC. Translating it yields CARYGGYNEQFF.

This clonotype has more than one count but fewer than ten. This sequence joins TRBV15 and TRBJ2-5; D ambiguous. The germline V and J ends were trimmed by 1 base and 1 base, with 7 bases remaining between them. CDR3 length: 14 residues. The germline CDR1 and CDR2 sequences are LNHNV and YYDKDF (reference sequence). Written as DNA, the CDR3 is TGTGCCACCAGCAGAGCGCGTACCCAAGAGACCCAGTACTTC. Residues: CATSRARTQETQYF.